The sample holds one count of the clone carrying this T cell receptor (beta chain). Trimming stripped 2 bases from V and 8 bases from J, with 7 bases between. Germline V gives CDR1 SGHVS, CDR2 FNYEAQ. The CDR3 covers 12 residues. These data come from a study of T cell responses to AZD1222 COVID-19 vaccine. Repertoires were generated with immunoSEQ multiplex PCR, while TCRdb's copy carries only in-frame clones and drops some. The sample records 150,000 to 200,000 clones, roughly 91% being singletons. This clonotype was sampled from an adult who received the AZD1222 COVID-19 vaccine. The chain couples TRBV7-6 to TRBJ1-3; D uncertain. This material consisted of peripheral blood, taken 28 days after the second AZD1222 dose. CDR3 bases: TGTGCCAGCAGCTTAAGTGGGGACACCATATATTTT. It encodes CASSLSGDTIYF.